These T cell receptor beta chains were read from a single sample in a study of blood T cell repertoires in COVID-19. Only in-frame clones appear in the TCRdb table, and some are missing; sequencing was by immunoSEQ multiplex PCR. This sample has tens of thousands of clones, with 65% to 85% found just once. Input material: peripheral blood. These receptors were taken from a man in his 70s with COVID-19, enrolled during active disease. The CDR3 runs from the conserved cysteine through the conserved F or W. D genes are given only for firm matches. Size values are once, few and many counts, or a class for expanded clones, and some rows have none.

d_call	clone_size	v_call	j_call	cdr3_nt	cdr3_aa
TRBD1	.	TRBV6-5	TRBJ2-1	TGTGCCAGCAGGACACAGGGGACCTTGAACAATGAGCAGTTCTTC	CASRTQGTLNNEQFF
.	medium-sized	TRBV25-1	TRBJ1-1	TGTGCCAGCAGTGCCCTCCGGGACACGAACACTGAAGCTTTCTTT	CASSALRDTNTEAFF
TRBD1	.	TRBV5-6	TRBJ2-5	TGTGCCAGCAGCTTGTACAGGGGGCGGGAGACCCAGTACTTC	CASSLYRGRETQYF
.	.	TRBV11-2	TRBJ2-7	TGTGCCAGCAGCTTTGAGGTCGTGAGCCGGAGCGAGCAGTACTTC	CASSFEVVSRSEQYF
.	.	TRBV19	TRBJ1-1	TGTGCCAGTAGTCCCGAAACCAGGGGCATGAACACTGAAGCTTTCTTT	CASSPETRGMNTEAFF
.	.	TRBV19	TRBJ1-4	TGTGCCAGTAGCCCGTACGGGGGTAAAGGGGAAGAAAAACTGTTTTTT	CASSPYGGKGEEKLFF
TRBD1	.	TRBV6-4	TRBJ1-2	TGTGCCAGCAGTGAGACCGGGACAGGGGGCGGCTATGGCTACACCTTC	CASSETGTGGGYGYTF
.	.	TRBV5-1	TRBJ2-5	TGCGCCAGCAGCTTGGGGGGCACTGGGGAGACCCAGTACTTC	CASSLGGTGETQYF
.	.	TRBV12-5	TRBJ1-1	TGTGCTAGTGCCCCCCTACAGGCGAACACTGAAGCTTTCTTT	CASAPLQANTEAFF
TRBD2	.	TRBV27	TRBJ2-7	TGTGCCAGCAGTTTTGGGAGGGAATTCTACGAGCAGTACTTC	CASSFGREFYEQYF
.	few	TRBV11-3	TRBJ2-3	TGTGCCAGCAGCCAGACTATTGAAGCGGGTGATACGCAGTATTTT	CASSQTIEAGDTQYF
TRBD1	.	TRBV19	TRBJ1-5	TGTGCCAGTAGTATAGGGACAGGGGGAAGACAGCCCCAGCATTTT	CASSIGTGGRQPQHF